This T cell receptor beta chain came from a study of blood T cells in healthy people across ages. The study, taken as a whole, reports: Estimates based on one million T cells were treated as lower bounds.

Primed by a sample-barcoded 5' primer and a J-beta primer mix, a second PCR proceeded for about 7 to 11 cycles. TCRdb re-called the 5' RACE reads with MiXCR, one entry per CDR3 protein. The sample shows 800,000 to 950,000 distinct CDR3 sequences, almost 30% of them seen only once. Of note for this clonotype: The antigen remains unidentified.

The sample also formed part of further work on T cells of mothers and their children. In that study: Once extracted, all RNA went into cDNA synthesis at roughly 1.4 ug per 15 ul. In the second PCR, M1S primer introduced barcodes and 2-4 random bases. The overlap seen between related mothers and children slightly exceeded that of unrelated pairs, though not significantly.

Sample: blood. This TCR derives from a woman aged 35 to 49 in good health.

The CDR3 is CASSAEGSRSGQPQHF. CDR3 in DNA: TGTGCCAGCAGCGCCGAAGGTTCTCGGTCGGGTCAGCCCCAGCATTTT. The chain is built from TRBV2 and TRBJ1-5; D is undetermined. CDR3 size: 16 residues. Germline assignment: CDR1 SNHLY and CDR2 FYNNEI. V lost 6 bases and J lost 6, with 21 bases in between.